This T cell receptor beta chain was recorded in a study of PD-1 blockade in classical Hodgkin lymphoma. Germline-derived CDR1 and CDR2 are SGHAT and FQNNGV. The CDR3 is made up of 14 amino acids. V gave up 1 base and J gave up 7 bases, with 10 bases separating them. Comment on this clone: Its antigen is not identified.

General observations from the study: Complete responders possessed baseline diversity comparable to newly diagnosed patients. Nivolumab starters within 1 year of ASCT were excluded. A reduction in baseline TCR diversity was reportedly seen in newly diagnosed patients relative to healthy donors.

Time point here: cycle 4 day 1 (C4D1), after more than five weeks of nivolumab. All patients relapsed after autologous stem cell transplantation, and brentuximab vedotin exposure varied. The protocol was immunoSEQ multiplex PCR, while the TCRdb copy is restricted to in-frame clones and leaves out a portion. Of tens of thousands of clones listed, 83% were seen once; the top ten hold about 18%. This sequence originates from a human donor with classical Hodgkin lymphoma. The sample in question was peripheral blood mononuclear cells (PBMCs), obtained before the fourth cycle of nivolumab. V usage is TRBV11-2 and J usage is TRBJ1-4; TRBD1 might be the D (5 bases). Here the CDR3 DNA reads TGTGCCAGCAGCTTAGGTCAGGGTGGTGAAAAACTGTTTTTT. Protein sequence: CASSLGQGGEKLFF. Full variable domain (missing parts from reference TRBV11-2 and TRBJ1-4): EAGVAQSPRYKIIEKRQSVAFWCNPISGHATLYWYQQILGQGPKLLIQFQNNGVVDDSQLPKDRFSAERLKGVDSTLKIQPAKLEDSAVYLCASSLGQGGEKLFFGSGTQLSVL.